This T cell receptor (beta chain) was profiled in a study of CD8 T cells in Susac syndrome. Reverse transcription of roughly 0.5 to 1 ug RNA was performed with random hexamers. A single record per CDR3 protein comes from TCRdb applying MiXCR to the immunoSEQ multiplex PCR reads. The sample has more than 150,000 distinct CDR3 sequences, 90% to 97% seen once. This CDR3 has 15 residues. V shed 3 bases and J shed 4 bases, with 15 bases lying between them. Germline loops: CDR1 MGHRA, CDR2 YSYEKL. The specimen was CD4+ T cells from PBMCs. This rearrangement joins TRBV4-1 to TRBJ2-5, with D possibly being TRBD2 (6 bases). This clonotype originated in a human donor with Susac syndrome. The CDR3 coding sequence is TGCGCCAGCAGCCACGTTGCGGGGACGGTAGAGACCCAGTACTTC. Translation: CASSHVAGTVETQYF.